These 8 T cell receptor beta chains originate from one sample sequenced in a study of T cell responses to AZD1222 COVID-19 vaccine. TCRdb's table, derived via immunoSEQ multiplex PCR, lists solely in-frame clones and lacks some. The top ten clones hold about 4.2% of a sample with about 130,000 clones, 88% of them seen once. Sequences were derived from peripheral blood, sampled on day 0 of AZD1222 vaccination. The source is an adult in good health.

The V call is TRBV6-5, the J call TRBJ2-1; D remains ambiguous. CDR1 and CDR2 from the germline V gene are MNHEY and SVGAGI. The CDR3 loop spans 14 amino acids. V was trimmed by 6 bases and J by 5 bases, leaving 14 bases between them. This chain's CDR3 is CASSRPRGHNEQFF. CDR3 coding DNA: TGTGCCAGCAGCAGACCCCGCGGCCACAATGAGCAGTTCTTC.

This clone showed up just once. The chain has TRBV5-4 and TRBJ2-2; the match to TRBD2 covers 10 bases. The CDR3 runs to 17 residues. V gave up 7 bases and J gave up 1 base; unmatched junction bases: 10. The germline CDR1 and CDR2 sequences are SGHNT and YYREEE (reference sequence). This CDR3 reads CASRSLAGALNTGELFF. Written as DNA, the CDR3 is TGTGCCAGCCGTTCGCTAGCGGGAGCCTTGAACACCGGGGAGCTGTTTTTT.

The chain joins TRBV24-1 to TRBJ2-7, with TRBD2 matching over 8 bases. The CDR3 extends over 16 amino acids. Germline trimming cut 4 bases from V and 4 bases from J; bases unmatched to any gene: 11. CDR1 and CDR2 from the germline V gene are KGHDR and SFDVKD. The CDR3 is CATSDPHWSGSYEQYF. The CDR3 DNA sequence: TGTGCCACCAGTGACCCGCACTGGAGCGGGAGTTACGAGCAGTACTTC.

The genes are TRBV7-9 and TRBJ1-6, with D hard to call. This CDR3 is built from 16 residues. The V gene's germline CDR1 is SEHNR and CDR2 FQNEAQ (reference sequence). The V end was cut by 6 bases, the J end by 0 bases, with 12 bases between. CDR3 loop: CASSMGLSSYNSPLHF. The CDR3 DNA is TGTGCCAGCAGTATGGGTCTTTCCTCCTATAATTCACCCCTCCACTTT.

V and J are TRBV7-3 and TRBJ2-3; 8 bases align to TRBD2. Germline values: CDR1 SGHTA, CDR2 FQGTGA. The V gene end was trimmed by 5 bases and the J gene end by 2 bases; junction bases not matched to a gene: 3. This CDR3 region has 14 residues. The CDR3 here is CASSRSGVTDTQYF. CDR3 nucleotide sequence: TGTGCCAGCAGCCGTAGCGGGGTCACAGATACGCAGTATTTT.

The chain employs TRBV7-6 and TRBJ2-7; 8 positions agree with TRBD2. CDR3 length equals 13 residues. Germline values: CDR1 SGHVS, CDR2 FNYEAQ. Trimming at V came to 5 bases and at J to 3 bases, leaving 3 bases not matched to a gene. CDR3 nucleotide sequence: TGTGCCAGCAGCCGGACTAGCAGCTACGAGCAGTACTTC. This encodes CASSRTSSYEQYF.

This chain joins TRBV27 and TRBJ2-7; D is perhaps TRBD2 (6 bases). The germline CDR1 and CDR2 sequences are MNHEY and SMNVEV (reference sequence). The CDR3 length is 13 residues. With 6 bases removed from V and 6 bases from J, the gap between germline ends came to 15 bases. This CDR3 is CASSSGLLGEQYF. Here the CDR3 DNA reads TGTGCCAGCAGCTCGGGACTTCTAGGCGAGCAGTACTTC.

The chain carries TRBV6-4 and TRBJ1-2, with a possible D match to TRBD1 (5 bases). Germline V lookup: CDR1 MRHNA, CDR2 SNTAGT. Trimming stripped 8 bases from V and 2 bases from J, with 12 bases between. The CDR3 runs to 13 residues. CDR3 coding DNA: TGTGCCAGCCTCCCGGGACGGAACTATGGCTACACCTTC. This sequence encodes CASLPGRNYGYTF.